Included here is one T cell receptor beta chain sequence, with context. This record belongs to a study of blood T cell repertoires in COVID-19. Study-wide background: Whether acute or convalescent, the COVID-19 samples came from the United States, Italy and Spain. T cells, B-cell-depleted T cells, or PBMCs supplied cDNA or gDNA.

Germline lookup yields CDR1 SGDLS and CDR2 YYNGEE. Trimming removed 4 bases from V and 0 bases from J, with 15 bases in between. The CDR3 consists of 16 residues. Study processing details: The assay estimated nucleated cells by amplifying reference gene primers. TCRdb keeps only in-frame clones here, not all; method: immunoSEQ multiplex PCR. V and J calls and clone size come straight from that table; D and trimming were deduced from the DNA. The table records around 100,000 clones, more than 60% of them present only once. The chain uses TRBV9 and TRBJ2-3, with D perhaps TRBD2 (5 bases). The receptor was derived from a man between 65 and 85 years old with active or convalescent COVID-19. Sequenced sample: peripheral blood. DNA for the CDR3: TGTGCCAGCAGCCCTAGCACCGGGATTAGCACAGATACGCAGTATTTT. The encoded protein is CASSPSTGISTDTQYF.